The 30 T cell receptor beta chains presented below share a single source sample, sequenced in a study of T cells in Graves' hyperthyroidism and ophthalmopathy. What was amplified from RNA transcripts were TCR beta CDR3 regions. Researchers ran a first-round RT-PCR on the TCR CDR3 using the HTBI primer set. TCRdb independently ran MiXCR on the multiplex PCR reads; one entry per CDR3 protein. The sample consists of roughly 180,000 distinct CDR3 sequences, around 8.9% of them appearing once. The sequenced material came from blood. Source of these receptors: a woman younger than 30 with Graves' hyperthyroidism that later progressed to Graves' ophthalmopathy.

This clonotype showed up many times. The V call is TRBV11-2, the J call TRBJ2-3; D gene unclear. CDR3 length: 11 amino acids. V lost 5 bases, J lost 11 bases, and 11 bases lay in between. CDR1 SGHAT and CDR2 FQNNGV come from the germline V gene. The CDR3 spells CASSQPSKQYF. DNA of the CDR3: TGTGCCAGCAGCCAACCATCTAAGCAGTATTTT.

This rearrangement joins TRBV19 to TRBJ1-6; a weak D match, TRBD1 (5 bases). The CDR3 runs 17 residues. The germline gives CDR1 LNHDA, CDR2 SQIVND (reference sequence). V dropped 4 bases and J dropped 9 bases, with 22 bases sitting between them. The CDR3 DNA is TGTGCCAGTAGTACTCGACTGAAAATCCCAAGGGGTTCACCCCTCCACTTT. This codes for CASSTRLKIPRGSPLHF.

This clonotype has a count of ten or more. This sequence joins TRBV11-2 and TRBJ2-3; no clear D. Per germline, CDR1 SGHAT and CDR2 FQNNGV. This CDR3 comprises 12 residues. Trimming left V 5 bases short and J 5 bases short, with 8 bases between. CDR3 sequence (DNA): TGTGCCAGCAGCGGGTCGAGAGATACGCAGTATTTT. This translates into CASSGSRDTQYF.

The table lists this clonotype with many counts. The J gene is TRBJ1-5, the V gene TRBV27, with 9 bases aligning to TRBD1. The CDR3 is 13 residues long. V was pared by 6 bases and J by 7 bases, with 4 bases of the junction left unmatched. The germline V gene has CDR1 MNHEY and CDR2 SMNVEV (reference sequence). The CDR3 region has the DNA TGTGCCAGCAGACGACAGGGGGGCCAGCCCCAGCATTTT. This encodes CASRRQGGQPQHF.

This clonotype was observed many times. A junction boundary mismatches the germline segment, possibly from a read error. CDR3 region: CASFHPSSPGSYGYTF. As DNA, the CDR3 is TGTGCCAGCTTCCATCCCTCGAGCCCAGGCTCCTATGGTTACACCTTC. The J gene is TRBJ1-2, the V gene TRBV2; no clear D. The CDR3 totals 16 residues. Germline V gene data show CDR1 as SNHLY and CDR2 as FYNNEI.

This clonotype was seen ten or more times. The CDR3 nucleotides read TGTGCCAGCAGCCAAGACCTAGTGAACACTGAAGCTTTCTTT. It yields the protein CASSQDLVNTEAFF. The genes are TRBV3-1 and TRBJ1-1; no clear D gene. CDR1 is LGHDT, CDR2 YNNKEL, per germline (reference sequence). The V end was cut by 0 bases, the J end by 0 bases, with 5 bases between. The CDR3 is 14 amino acids.

This clonotype was recorded many times. V is TRBV28 and J is TRBJ2-5; D may be TRBD2 (5 bases). Trimming took off 5 bases at V and 2 bases at J, with 15 bases between the two ends. The CDR3 is made up of 15 amino acids. Germline values: CDR1 MDHEN, CDR2 SYDVKM. The DNA of the CDR3 is TGTGCCAGCAGTGTCGGGGTGGGCGAACAAGAGACCCAGTACTTC. Translating gives CASSVGVGEQETQYF.

This clonotype was observed at least ten times. This chain connects TRBV6-1 to TRBJ1-1; 9 bases are shared with TRBD1. In germline, CDR1 is MNHNS, CDR2 SASEGT. J gave up 5 bases and V 6 bases, and 10 bases lay outside the gene matches. The CDR3 consists of 15 residues. This CDR3 is CASRSGTGYATEAFF. The CDR3 nucleotides read TGTGCCAGCAGATCCGGGACAGGGTACGCGACTGAAGCTTTCTTT.

This clonotype turned up a few times. A clone one base away is much larger, so this may be a read error. The chain links TRBV6-1 to TRBJ2-2; 10 nucleotides line up with TRBD2. CDR1 and CDR2 from the germline V gene are MNHNS and SASEGT. V shed 4 bases, J shed 6 bases, and the junction held 2 bases outside the gene matches. The CDR3 extends over 14 amino acids. CDR3 DNA sequence: TGTGCCAGCAGTGGAGCGGGGGGGCCCGGGGAGCTGTTTTTT. Amino acid sequence: CASSGAGGPGELFF.

This clonotype was counted only a few times. A much larger clone lies one base from this, so it may be a read error. The chain links TRBV2 to TRBJ1-2, with 9 positions matching TRBD1. CDR3 size: 15 residues. Germline assignment: CDR1 SNHLY and CDR2 FYNNEI. V was pared by 3 bases and J by 3 bases, with 5 bases of the junction left unmatched. The chain's CDR3 is CASSETGGLHYGYTF. The CDR3 region has the DNA TGTGCCAGCAGTGAGACAGGGGGATTGCACTATGGCTACACCTTC.

This clonotype was seen only a few times. V gene TRBV24-1 combines with J gene TRBJ2-1; TRBD1 agrees at 9 bases. CDR1 is KGHDR, CDR2 SFDVKD, per germline. The CDR3 is 17 amino acids. Trimming at V came to 4 bases and at J to 0 bases, leaving 6 bases not matched to a gene. The CDR3 here is CATSDTGQGFSYNEQFF. CDR3 in DNA: TGTGCCACCAGTGACACGGGACAGGGCTTCTCCTACAATGAGCAGTTCTTC.

This clonotype was counted ten times or more. The V gene is TRBV2, the J gene TRBJ1-6, with 12 nucleotides matching TRBD1. V shed 3 bases, J shed 10 bases, and the junction held 1 base outside the gene matches. Germline V CDR1 and CDR2: SNHLY, FYNNEI. CDR3 length: 14 residues. CDR3 region: CASSEGQGASPLHF. CDR3 nucleotide sequence: TGTGCCAGCAGTGAGGGACAGGGGGCCTCACCCCTCCACTTT.

This chain connects TRBV4-2 to TRBJ2-7, with a tentative D call TRBD2 (7 bases). The CDR3 is 20 residues long. Trimming pared 0 bases from V and 1 base from J, leaving 25 bases between. Per germline, CDR1 LGHNA and CDR2 YNFKEQ. The CDR3: CASSQDVVKMGGRWSYEQYF. Written as DNA, the CDR3 is TGTGCCAGCAGCCAAGATGTCGTAAAGATGGGGGGGCGTTGGTCCTACGAGCAGTACTTC.

At least ten counts were recorded for this clonotype. The rearrangement joins TRBV5-8 to TRBJ2-3; D possibly corresponds to TRBD2 (5 bases). V lost 1 base and J 4 bases, leaving 13 bases between the germline ends. The CDR3 extends over 15 amino acids. The germline gives CDR1 SGHTS, CDR2 YDEGEE. The CDR3 sequence is CASSLYSWGADTQYF. CDR3 DNA: TGTGCCAGCAGCTTGTACTCCTGGGGAGCAGATACGCAGTATTTT. Filled out from reference TRBV5-8 and TRBJ2-3, the complete variable domain reads EAGVTQSPTHLIKTRGQQATLRCSPISGHTSVYWYQQALGLGLQFLLWYDEGEERNRGNFPPRFSGRQFPNYSSELNVNALELEDSALYLCASSLYSWGADTQYFGPGTRLTVL.

As regards this clonotype: Possible read error: a much larger clone is one base away. CDR3 protein: CASSASPRTGGLTDTRYF. CDR3 in DNA: TGTGCCAGCAGCGCCAGCCCTCGGACAGGGGGCTTGACAGATACGCGGTATTTT. V is TRBV9 and J is TRBJ2-3, with 11 bases fitting TRBD1. The CDR3 extends over 18 amino acids. Looked up from germline, CDR1 is SGDLS and CDR2 is YYNGEE.

In its sample, this clonotype was seen many times. The rearrangement joins TRBV20-1 to TRBJ2-1; D may be TRBD1 (6 bases). The CDR3 is made up of 16 amino acids. Germline-derived CDR1 and CDR2 are DFQATT and SNEGSKA (reference sequence). The V and J ends lost 4 bases and 7 bases respectively, with 23 bases between them. The CDR3 sequence is CSAMTRGGRQRNEQFF. CDR3 coding DNA: TGCAGTGCTATGACACGAGGGGGTAGGCAGAGAAATGAGCAGTTCTTC.

V usage is TRBV5-6 and J usage is TRBJ1-1; the D is unclear. Germline assignment: CDR1 SGHDT and CDR2 YYEEEE. This CDR3 contains 12 residues. V was clipped by 0 bases and J by 9 bases, with 9 bases between them. The CDR3 coding sequence is TGTGCCAGCAGCTTGGGTGTGACTAAAGCTTTCTTT. This encodes CASSLGVTKAFF. Filled out from reference TRBV5-6 and TRBJ1-1, the complete variable domain reads DAGVTQSPTHLIKTRGQQVTLRCSPKSGHDTVSWYQQALGQGPQFIFQYYEEEERQRGNFPDRFSGHQFPNYSSELNVNALLLGDSALYLCASSLGVTKAFFGQGTRLTVV.

This clonotype appeared many times. The chain employs TRBV10-3 and TRBJ2-3, with 8 nucleotides matching TRBD2. There are 16 residues in the CDR3. The V gene's germline CDR1 is ENHRY and CDR2 SYGVKD. Trimming at V came to 0 bases and at J to 6 bases, leaving 8 bases not matched to a gene. The CDR3 bases are TGTGCCATCAGTGAGTCTAGGAGCGGGAGACTCGATACGCAGTATTTT. The encoded protein is CAISESRSGRLDTQYF.

This clonotype was counted ten times or more. The chain carries TRBV24-1 and TRBJ1-5; D is ambiguous. The CDR3 spans 14 residues. Germline V gene lookup returns CDR1 KGHDR and CDR2 SFDVKD. Trimming took 2 bases from V and 3 from J, leaving 7 bases between them. Here the CDR3 DNA reads TGTGCCACCAGTGATTCACAGAACAATCAGCCCCAGCATTTT. Protein product: CATSDSQNNQPQHF.

This clonotype occurred many times. V usage is TRBV24-1 and J usage is TRBJ2-1, with no clear D. Trimming shortened V by 0 bases and J by 8 bases, and 10 bases separated the two germline ends. The germline V gene encodes CDR1 KGHDR and CDR2 SFDVKD. The CDR3 spans 14 residues. CDR3 protein: CATSDLSRIDEQFF. The CDR3 coding sequence is TGTGCCACCAGTGATTTGTCCAGGATAGATGAGCAGTTCTTC.

The J gene is TRBJ1-6, the V gene TRBV20-1; D is possibly TRBD1 (5 bases). V was trimmed by 6 bases and J by 4 bases, leaving 22 bases between them. Germline lookup yields CDR1 DFQATT and CDR2 SNEGSKA (reference sequence). There are 17 residues in the CDR3. CDR3 sequence reads: CSAQNPQGDSYNSPLHF. DNA of the CDR3: TGCAGTGCCCAAAACCCCCAGGGAGATAGTTATAATTCACCCCTCCACTTT.

This clonotype was found many times. The chain carries TRBV28 and TRBJ1-4; 9 bases match TRBD1. Germline V gene sequence: CDR1 MDHEN, CDR2 SYDVKM. Trimming removed 5 bases from V and 7 bases from J; junction bases left unmatched: 5. This CDR3 is built from 14 residues. CDR3 amino acids: CASSLGQGVEKLFF. The CDR3 DNA follows: TGTGCCAGCAGTCTGGGACAGGGTGTTGAAAAACTGTTTTTT.

This clonotype was seen only a few times. V gene TRBV7-9 combines with J gene TRBJ2-1; 9 bases line up with TRBD1. V lost 1 base to trimming and J lost 3 bases; unmatched junction nucleotides: 13. CDR3 length: 19 amino acids. From germline, CDR1 is SEHNR and CDR2 FQNEAQ (reference sequence). The DNA of the CDR3 is TGTGCCAGCAGCTTAGGACGTTTTACAGGGGGCCAGGGCTACAATGAGCAGTTCTTC. Amino acid sequence: CASSLGRFTGGQGYNEQFF.

Ten or more counts support this clonotype. The gene calls are TRBV2 and TRBJ1-5; D remains ambiguous. The V end lost 4 bases, the J end lost 7 bases, and 14 bases lay between the germline ends. This CDR3 contains 14 residues. Germline loops: CDR1 SNHLY, CDR2 FYNNEI. The CDR3 reads CASSGHPMLQPQHF. The CDR3 DNA follows: TGTGCCAGCAGTGGGCACCCTATGTTGCAGCCCCAGCATTTT.

This chain connects TRBV19 to TRBJ2-1, with 8 bases aligning to TRBD2. CDR3 length equals 14 residues. Trimming took 6 bases from V and 7 from J; bases not matched to a gene: 8. Germline CDR1 is LNHDA and CDR2 is SQIVND (reference sequence). CDR3 in DNA: TGTGCCAGTAGCTCGGGACTAGATAAAAATGAGCAGTTCTTC. Amino acid sequence: CASSSGLDKNEQFF. Complete variable domain (other parts from reference TRBV19 and TRBJ2-1): DGGITQSPKYLFRKEGQNVTLSCEQNLNHDAMYWYRQDPGQGLRLIYYSQIVNDFQKGDIAEGYSVSREKKESFPLTVTSAQKNPTAFYLCASSSGLDKNEQFFGPGTRLTVL.

This clonotype was seen many times. The CDR3 DNA reads TGTGCCAGCAGTTACTCGACCGGGACCTACGAGCAGTACTTC. Its translation: CASSYSTGTYEQYF. V is TRBV6-5 and J is TRBJ2-7; TRBD2 might be the D (5 bases). The length of the CDR3 is 14 residues. The V and J ends lost 0 bases and 2 bases respectively, with 8 bases between them. Germline assignment: CDR1 MNHEY and CDR2 SVGAGI.

In its sample, this clonotype was seen many times. CDR3 in amino acids: CSARDFLSVTGAPGYTF. CDR3 sequence (DNA): TGCAGTGCTAGAGATTTTCTCTCGGTGACAGGGGCGCCTGGCTACACCTTC. This rearrangement joins TRBV20-1 to TRBJ1-2; 8 nucleotides agree with TRBD1. The CDR3 length is 17 residues. Germline loops: CDR1 DFQATT, CDR2 SNEGSKA (reference sequence). Trimming cost V 0 bases and J 7 bases; bases outside gene matches: 16.

This clonotype was seen at least ten times. One end of the junction varies from germline; a read error may be responsible. The V call is TRBV18, the J call TRBJ2-3; D perhaps matches TRBD2 (5 bases). In germline, CDR1 is KGHSH, CDR2 LQKENI. This CDR3 is built from 13 residues. The CDR3: CASSRGSKDTQYF. The CDR3 nucleotides are TGTGCCAGCTCGCGTGGGAGCAAAGATACGCAGTATTTT.

The table lists this clonotype with many counts. The rearrangement uses TRBV20-1 and TRBJ2-1; 13 nucleotides agree with TRBD2. The CDR3 extends over 13 amino acids. Germline CDR1 reads DFQATT; CDR2 reads SNEGSKA (reference sequence). Trimming took 5 bases from V and 7 from J; bases not matched to a gene: 2. CDR3 amino acids: CSAGGLAGNEQFF. The CDR3 coding sequence is TGCAGTGCTGGGGGACTAGCGGGGAATGAGCAGTTCTTC.

This clonotype was recorded a few times. The chain employs TRBV7-3 and TRBJ2-1; D possibly corresponds to TRBD2 (6 bases). The CDR3 is 15 residues long. Trimming took 0 bases from V and 4 from J, leaving 10 bases between them. Germline CDR1 reads SGHTA; CDR2 reads FQGTGA. CDR3 DNA: TGTGCCAGCAGCTTAACGTTAGGGACTTACAATGAGCAGTTCTTC. Its protein is CASSLTLGTYNEQFF.